This T cell receptor (beta chain) originates from a study of shared clonotypes between healthy human individuals. The CDR3 has 17 amino acids. The germline V gene has CDR1 SGHAT and CDR2 FQDESV (reference sequence). V shed 5 bases, J shed 4 bases, and the junction held 17 bases outside the gene matches. Profiled with immunoSEQ multiplex PCR; TCRdb holds only in-frame clones, not every one. The profile shows about 380,000 clones, around 96% of them singletons. The TCR was taken from a man between 25 and 39 years old in good health. The source material was memory CD8+ T cells sorted from blood. Noted subset: CD45RO+ cells pooled with CCR7-negative TemRA cells. The genes are TRBV11-1 and TRBJ2-7, with 7 bases identical to TRBD1. This chain's CDR3 is CASSPRVKGARGYEQYF. As DNA, the CDR3 is TGTGCCAGCAGCCCCCGAGTGAAGGGGGCGCGAGGTTACGAGCAGTACTTC.